The 4 T cell receptor beta chains in this list originate from one sample, sequenced in a study of cytomegalovirus exposure and HLA in healthy donors. The primer mix had 60 Vbeta and 13 Jbeta primers. Method: immunoSEQ multiplex PCR; TCRdb's copy keeps in-frame clones and lacks some. This sample's table has 100,000 to 150,000 clones. The sequenced material came from PBMCs. The receptors here all came from a man aged 35 to 55 in good health and CMV-seronegative.

J is TRBJ2-5 and V is TRBV4-3; TRBD2 agrees at 14 bases. CDR1 is LGHNA, CDR2 YSLEER, per germline. The V and J ends lost 0 bases and 5 bases, in that order; junction bases with no gene match: 5. CDR3 length: 17 residues. The CDR3 DNA sequence: TGCGCCAGCAGCCAAGAGGTGGGACTAGCGGGAGTTGAGACCCAGTACTTC. Translating it yields CASSQEVGLAGVETQYF.

The chain links TRBV5-6 to TRBJ2-1; 7 bases agree with TRBD2. V shed 2 bases, J shed 3 bases, and the junction held 8 bases outside the gene matches. The CDR3 is 16 residues long. Germline V gene lookup returns CDR1 SGHDT and CDR2 YYEEEE. CDR3 sequence: CASSFMAGEGYNEQFF. The CDR3 DNA reads as TGTGCCAGCAGCTTCATGGCGGGAGAGGGCTACAATGAGCAGTTCTTC.

This chain connects TRBV11-2 to TRBJ2-7, with 11 nucleotides matching TRBD1. Germline trimming cut 5 bases from V and 3 bases from J; bases unmatched to any gene: 12. The CDR3 has 17 amino acids. Germline V gene lookup returns CDR1 SGHAT and CDR2 FQNNGV. DNA of the CDR3: TGTGCCAGCAGCCCCAAGGCATGGGACAGGGGGTTCTACGAGCAGTACTTC. Translating it yields CASSPKAWDRGFYEQYF.

The chain carries TRBV10-3 and TRBJ1-6; tentative D call: TRBD1 (5 bases). CDR3 length: 16 residues. The V gene lost 5 bases and the J gene lost 9 bases, with 20 bases spanning the gap. CDR1 ENHRY and CDR2 SYGVKD come from the germline V gene. The CDR3, as DNA: TGTGCCATCAGTAAGGAACAGGCAGAGGGAGGTTCACCCCTCCACTTT. It specifies CAISKEQAEGGSPLHF.